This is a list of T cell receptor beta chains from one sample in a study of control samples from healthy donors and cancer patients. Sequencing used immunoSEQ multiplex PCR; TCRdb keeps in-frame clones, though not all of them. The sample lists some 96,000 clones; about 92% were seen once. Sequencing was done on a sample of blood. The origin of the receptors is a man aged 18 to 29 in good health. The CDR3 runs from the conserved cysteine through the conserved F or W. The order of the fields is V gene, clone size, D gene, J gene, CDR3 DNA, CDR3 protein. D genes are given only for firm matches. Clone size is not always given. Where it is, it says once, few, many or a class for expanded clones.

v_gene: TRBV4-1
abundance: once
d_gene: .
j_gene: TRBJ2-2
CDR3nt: TGCGCCAGCAGCGTGGACGGACAGCCGAACACCGGGGAGCTGTTTTTT
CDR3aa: CASSVDGQPNTGELFF

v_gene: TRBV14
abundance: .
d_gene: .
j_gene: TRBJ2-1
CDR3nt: TGTGCCAGCAGCCAAGGTGTCGGGACCCCCTTGGGTGAGCAGTTCTTC
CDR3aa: CASSQGVGTPLGEQFF

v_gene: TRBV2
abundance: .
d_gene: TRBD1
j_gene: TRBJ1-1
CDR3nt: TGTGCCAGCACCGACAGGGCAACGGTTGGCACTGAAGCTTTCTTT
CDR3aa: CASTDRATVGTEAFF

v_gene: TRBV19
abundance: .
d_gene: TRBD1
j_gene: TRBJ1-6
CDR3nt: TGTGCCAGTAGGACCGGGACAGGGGGTAATAATTCACCCCTCCACTTT
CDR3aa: CASRTGTGGNNSPLHF

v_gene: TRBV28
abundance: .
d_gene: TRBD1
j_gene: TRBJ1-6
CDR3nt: TGTGCCAGCAGTTTAAGTTTTGGCAGGGGGGATTCACCCCTCCACTTT
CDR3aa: CASSLSFGRGDSPLHF

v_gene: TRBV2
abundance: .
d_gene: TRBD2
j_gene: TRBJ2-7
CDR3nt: TGTGCCACCCTCTCCCGGACTAGCGGGCGGAGCTCCTACGAGCAGTACTTC
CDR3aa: CATLSRTSGRSSYEQYF

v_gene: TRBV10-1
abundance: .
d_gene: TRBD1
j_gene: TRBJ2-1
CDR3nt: TGCACCAAGAGAACAGGGGGCTCCTACAATGAGCAGTTCTTC
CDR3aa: CTKRTGGSYNEQFF

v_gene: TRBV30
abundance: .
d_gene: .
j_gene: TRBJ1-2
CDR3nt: TGTGCCTGGAGCGTTCTGGGGGATGGCTACACCTTC
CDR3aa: CAWSVLGDGYTF

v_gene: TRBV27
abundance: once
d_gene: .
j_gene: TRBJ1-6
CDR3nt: TGTGCCAGCAGGATGGGGTCTTTCTATAATTCACCCCTCCACTTT
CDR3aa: CASRMGSFYNSPLHF

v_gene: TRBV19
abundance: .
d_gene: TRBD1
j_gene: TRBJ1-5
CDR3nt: TGTGCCAGTAGTATGGGACAGGGAATCGATCAGCCCCAGCATTTT
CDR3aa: CASSMGQGIDQPQHF

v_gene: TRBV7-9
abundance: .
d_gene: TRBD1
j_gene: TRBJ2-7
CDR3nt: TGTGCCAGCAGCTTCCGGGACAGGGTCTACGAGCAGTACTTC
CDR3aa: CASSFRDRVYEQYF

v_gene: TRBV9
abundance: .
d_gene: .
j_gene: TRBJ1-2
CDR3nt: TGTGCCAGCAGCGTAGGGGGAGACAGCCAGAGATTTAACTATGGCTACACCTTC
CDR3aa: CASSVGGDSQRFNYGYTF

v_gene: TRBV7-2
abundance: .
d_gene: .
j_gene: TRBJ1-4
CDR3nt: TGTGCCAGCAGCTTTCCCGGGGGGGATTATGAAAAACTGTTTTTT
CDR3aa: CASSFPGGDYEKLFF

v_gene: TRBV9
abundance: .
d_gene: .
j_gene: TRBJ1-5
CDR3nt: TGTGCCAGCAGCGTAGGTGGAGGCCCTTATCAGCCCCAGCATTTT
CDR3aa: CASSVGGGPYQPQHF

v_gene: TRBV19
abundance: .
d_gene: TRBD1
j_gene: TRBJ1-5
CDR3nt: TGTGCCACCAATGACAGGGGTAATCAGCCCCAGCATTTT
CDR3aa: CATNDRGNQPQHF

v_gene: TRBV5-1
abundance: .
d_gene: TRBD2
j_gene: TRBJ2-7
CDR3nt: TGCGCCAGCAGCTTGGGTAGCGGTCTCCTGGGGAGGGCCCGCGAGCAGTACTTC
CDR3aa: CASSLGSGLLGRAREQYF

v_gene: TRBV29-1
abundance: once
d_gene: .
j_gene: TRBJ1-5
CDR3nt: TGCAGCGTTGAAGATGAGGGAACGGGGCCCCAGCATTTT
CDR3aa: CSVEDEGTGPQHF

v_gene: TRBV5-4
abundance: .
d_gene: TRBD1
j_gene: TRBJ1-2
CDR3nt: TGTGCCAGCAGCTTGGGACAGGGGGCCTATGGCTACACCTTC
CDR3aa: CASSLGQGAYGYTF

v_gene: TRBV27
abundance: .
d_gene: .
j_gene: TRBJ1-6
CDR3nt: TGTGCCAGCAGGGATACTAGTTCACCCCTCCACTTT
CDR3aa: CASRDTSSPLHF

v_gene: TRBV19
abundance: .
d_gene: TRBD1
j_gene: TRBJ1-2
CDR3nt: TGTGCCAGTAGTCCACCCCGGGACAGGCTTAACTATGGCTACACCTTC
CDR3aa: CASSPPRDRLNYGYTF

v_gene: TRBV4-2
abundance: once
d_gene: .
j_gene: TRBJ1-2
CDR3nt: TGTGCCAGCAGCCCAAACCGAGGGCAGGGGCCTGACTACACCTTC
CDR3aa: CASSPNRGQGPDYTF

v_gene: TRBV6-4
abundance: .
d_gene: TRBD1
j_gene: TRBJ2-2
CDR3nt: TGTGCCAGCAGTCCCGGACAGGGGTTTGGAGGGGAGCTGTTTTTT
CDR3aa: CASSPGQGFGGELFF

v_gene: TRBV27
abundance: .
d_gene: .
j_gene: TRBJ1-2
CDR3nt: TGTGCCAGCAGTTTGAGTGAGAACTATGGCTACACCTTC
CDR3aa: CASSLSENYGYTF

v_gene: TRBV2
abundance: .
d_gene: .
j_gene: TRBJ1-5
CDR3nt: TGTGCCAGCAGTGCACAGGGCAGCAATCAGCCCCAGCATTTT
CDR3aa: CASSAQGSNQPQHF

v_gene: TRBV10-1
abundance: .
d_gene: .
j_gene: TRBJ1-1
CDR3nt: TGCGCCAGCAGTGAAGGAACTGAAGCTTTCTTT
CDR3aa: CASSEGTEAFF

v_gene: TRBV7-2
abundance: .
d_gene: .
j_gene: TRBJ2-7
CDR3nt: TGTGCCAGCAGCTTTTCAACAGGGAATGCTTACGAGCAGTACTTC
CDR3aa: CASSFSTGNAYEQYF

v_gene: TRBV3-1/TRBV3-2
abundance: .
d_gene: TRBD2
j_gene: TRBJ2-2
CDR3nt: TGTGCCAGCAGCCAAGGACTTCTAGCGGGAGAATTTGGGGAGCTGTTTTTT
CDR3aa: CASSQGLLAGEFGELFF

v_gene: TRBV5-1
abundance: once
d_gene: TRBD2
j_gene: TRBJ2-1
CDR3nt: TGCGCCAGCAGCTTGTCTAGCGGGGTCTACAATGAGCAGTTCTTC
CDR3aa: CASSLSSGVYNEQFF

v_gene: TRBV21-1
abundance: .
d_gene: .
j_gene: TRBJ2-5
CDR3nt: TGTGCCAGCAGCATTTTCCAGGGGGCCGAAGAGACCCAGTACTTC
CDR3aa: CASSIFQGAEETQYF

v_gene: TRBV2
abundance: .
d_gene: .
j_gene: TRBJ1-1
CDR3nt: TGTGCCAGCTTGGGACCCCTGAACACTGAAGCTTTCTTT
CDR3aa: CASLGPLNTEAFF

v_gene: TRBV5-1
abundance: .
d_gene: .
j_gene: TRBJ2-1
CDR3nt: TGCGCCAGCAGCCCATGGGCCTCCTACAATGAGCAGTTCTTC
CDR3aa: CASSPWASYNEQFF

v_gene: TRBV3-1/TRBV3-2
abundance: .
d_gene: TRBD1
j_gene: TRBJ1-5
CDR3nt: TGTGCCAGCAGCCACCGGGGACAGGGATGGGGCAATCAGCCCCAGCATTTT
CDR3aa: CASSHRGQGWGNQPQHF

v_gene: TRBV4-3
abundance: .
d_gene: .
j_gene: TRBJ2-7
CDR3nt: TGCGCCAGCAGCCAAGGGTACTCCTACGAGCAGTACTTC
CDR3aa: CASSQGYSYEQYF

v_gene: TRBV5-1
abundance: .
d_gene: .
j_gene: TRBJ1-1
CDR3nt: TGCGCCAGCAGCTTTCGGGTTGCGGGGGGTGAAGCTTTCTTT
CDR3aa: CASSFRVAGGEAFF

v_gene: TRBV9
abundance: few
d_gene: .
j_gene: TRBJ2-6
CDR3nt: TGTGCCAGCAGCGTAGACCACACAACAGCTTCTGGGGCCAACGTCCTGACTTTC
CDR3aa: CASSVDHTTASGANVLTF

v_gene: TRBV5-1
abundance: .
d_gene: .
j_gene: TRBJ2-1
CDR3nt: TGCGCCAGCAGCTTGGGAGGACAGAATAGCAATGAGCAGTTCTTC
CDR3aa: CASSLGGQNSNEQFF

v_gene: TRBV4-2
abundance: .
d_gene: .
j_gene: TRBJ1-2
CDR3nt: TGTGCCAGCAGCCAAGCTCTGAATGGCTACACCTTC
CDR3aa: CASSQALNGYTF

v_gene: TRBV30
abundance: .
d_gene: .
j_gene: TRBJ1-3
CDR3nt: TGTGCCTGGAGTGTACTGGCGGTTTTCTCTGGAAACACCATATATTTT
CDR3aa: CAWSVLAVFSGNTIYF

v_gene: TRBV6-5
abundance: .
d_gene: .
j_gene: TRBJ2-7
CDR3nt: TGTGCCAGCAGTTACAGGGGTGCCGAGCAGTACTTC
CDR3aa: CASSYRGAEQYF

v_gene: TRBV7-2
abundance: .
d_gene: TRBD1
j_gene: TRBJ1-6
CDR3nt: TGTGCCAGCAGCGCGGGGACAGGGATTTCACCCCTCCACTTT
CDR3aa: CASSAGTGISPLHF

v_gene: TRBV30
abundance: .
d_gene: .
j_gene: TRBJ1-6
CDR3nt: TGTGCCTGGAGTGTCGTCGGACTTCGGGAGGACTCCTATAATTCACCCCTCCACTTT
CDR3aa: CAWSVVGLREDSYNSPLHF

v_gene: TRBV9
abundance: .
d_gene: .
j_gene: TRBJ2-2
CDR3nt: TGTGCCAGCAGCGTAGCTCGGAGCAACACCGGGGAGCTGTTTTTT
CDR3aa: CASSVARSNTGELFF

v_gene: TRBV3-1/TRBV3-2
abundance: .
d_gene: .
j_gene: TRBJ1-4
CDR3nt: TGTGCCAGCAGCCTCACCTCTGACGAAAAACTGTTTTTT
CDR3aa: CASSLTSDEKLFF

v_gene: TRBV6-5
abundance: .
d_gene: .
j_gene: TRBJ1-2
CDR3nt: TGTGCCAGCAGCTACGGGACCTTTAACTATGGCTACACCTTC
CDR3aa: CASSYGTFNYGYTF

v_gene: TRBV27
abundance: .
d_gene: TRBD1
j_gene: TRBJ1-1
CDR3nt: TGTGCCAGCAGTTTATCAGGGACAGGGGGCACTGAAGCTTTCTTT
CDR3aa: CASSLSGTGGTEAFF